What follows is one T cell receptor (beta chain) and its context. This clonotype was observed many times. Its antigen is unknown. Base qualities are not at hand, and no much larger clone is one base apart. Ficoll-Paque density gradient centrifugation was the method used to isolate PBMCs. TCRdb shows the sequencer as Illumina NovaSeq 6000. cDNA libraries for TCRalpha and TCRbeta were prepared by 5'RACE using constant-segment primers, with sample barcodes and unique molecular identifiers added. RNA was extracted from every sample with Trizol reagent. Libraries were amplified in two PCR steps, with a second sample barcode and Illumina TruSeq adapters added in the second step. Sequencing of libraries was performed on an Illumina NovaSeq with 2 x 150 bp paired-end reads. In the source study's methods: Reads were demultiplexed and collapsed into UMI-guided consensus sequences with migec v1.2.7. Using mixcr v2.1.11, UMI consensuses were aligned to TRA and TRB V and J templates and then assembled into clonotypes. Expanded or contracted clonotypes were those called significant by both edgeR and NoisET, with noise models trained on biological replicates. For edgeR calls, a false discovery rate-adjusted p below 0.01 and a log2 fold-change threshold of 1 were applied. As an exploratory analysis of dynamics, max-normalized trajectories of the 1000 most abundant clonotypes were examined with PCA combined with hierarchical clustering. Separately sequenced CD4+ and CD8+ repertoires were used to assign the CD4 or CD8 phenotype of responding clones. TCRdb trimmed public reads at Q25 via fastp, called clones via MiXCR and kept in-frame beta chains. CDR3 protein duplicates are merged, each entry listing the most common genes and DNA. TCRdb's processing, not the authors', yielded these V and J calls. The sample has 100,000 to 150,000 distinct CDR3 sequences on record, 5% to 6.5% of them singletons. Jointly, the top ten make up roughly 2% of the sample.

The record originates from a study of T-cell memory formation after mild COVID-19 (dated by TCRdb to about 2021). Study-wide context: Most TCR sequence clusters were specific to one of the two donors. T-cell clones expanding and contracting after mild COVID-19 in a couple of donors were tracked by longitudinal TCRalpha and TCRbeta repertoire sequencing. Two young, previously healthy adult volunteers, one female and one male, were included in the cohort.

The CDR3 runs 14 amino acids, cysteine and phenylalanine included. Of the read, only the CDR3 DNA is kept; its 42 bases are in frame from base 1. Based on the germline V gene, the CDR1 and CDR2 sequences are SQVTM and ANQGSEA. The junction shows trimming of 5 bases on V and 1 base on J, plus 14 bases between the germline ends. The investigation overall reported the following: Contracting CD4+ clones were found mainly in CM and EM memory subsets, while CD8+ clones were enriched in EMRA. The detection of some responding clones in pre-infection memory suggests that pre-existing cross-reactive memory T cells joined the SARS-CoV-2 response. Clones that contracted from day 15 to 85 showed balanced CD4/CD8 phenotypes, whereas a second wave of clones that expanded from day 15 to 37 leaned towards CD4+. Only a couple of mild cases were covered by the study, and larger cohorts that include severe cases with pre-infection samples were considered necessary. Whether the second-wave clones peaking on day 37 were SARS-CoV-2 specific was not confirmed.

Input material: PBMCs or a T cell subset sorted from them (not recorded which). The chain was built from TRBV29-1 and TRBJ1-1; TRBD1 is a possible D gene, resting on 5 matching bases. This receptor was taken from an adult woman who had mild COVID-19 (a few samples of this study predate the infection). The sample titles of this study are shuffled in the database, so cell type and time point are left out; the donor was told from shared clones. The CDR3: CSVCSGTANTEAFF. The DNA is as follows: TGCAGCGTTTGTTCCGGGACTGCGAACACTGAAGCTTTCTTT.